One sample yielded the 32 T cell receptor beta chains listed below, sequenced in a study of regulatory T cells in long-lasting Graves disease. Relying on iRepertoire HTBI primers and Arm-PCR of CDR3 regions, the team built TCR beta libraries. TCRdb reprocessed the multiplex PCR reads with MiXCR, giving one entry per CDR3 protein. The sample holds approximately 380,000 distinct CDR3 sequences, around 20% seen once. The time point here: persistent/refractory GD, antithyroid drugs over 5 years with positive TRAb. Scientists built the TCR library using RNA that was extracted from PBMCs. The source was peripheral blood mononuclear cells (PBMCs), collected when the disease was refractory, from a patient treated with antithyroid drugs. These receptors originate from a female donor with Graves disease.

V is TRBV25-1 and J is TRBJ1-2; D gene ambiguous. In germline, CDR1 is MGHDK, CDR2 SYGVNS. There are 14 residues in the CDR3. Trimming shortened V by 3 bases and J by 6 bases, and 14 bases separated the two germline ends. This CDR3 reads CASSDPDRVHGYTF. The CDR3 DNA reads TGTGCCAGCAGTGACCCGGACCGGGTCCATGGCTACACCTTC.

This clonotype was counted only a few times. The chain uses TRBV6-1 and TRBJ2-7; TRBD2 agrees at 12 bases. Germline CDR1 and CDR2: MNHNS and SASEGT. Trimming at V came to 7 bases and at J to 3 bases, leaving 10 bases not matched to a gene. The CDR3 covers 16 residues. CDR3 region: CASTPFASGRVYEQYF. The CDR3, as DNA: TGTGCCAGCACCCCCTTTGCTAGCGGGAGGGTCTACGAGCAGTACTTC.

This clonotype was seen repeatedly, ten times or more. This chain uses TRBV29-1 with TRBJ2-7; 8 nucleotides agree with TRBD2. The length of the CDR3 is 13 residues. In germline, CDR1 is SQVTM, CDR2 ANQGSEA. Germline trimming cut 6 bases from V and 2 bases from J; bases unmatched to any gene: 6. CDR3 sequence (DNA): TGCAGCGTACGGGCGGGGGGACCCTACGAGCAGTACTTC. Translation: CSVRAGGPYEQYF.

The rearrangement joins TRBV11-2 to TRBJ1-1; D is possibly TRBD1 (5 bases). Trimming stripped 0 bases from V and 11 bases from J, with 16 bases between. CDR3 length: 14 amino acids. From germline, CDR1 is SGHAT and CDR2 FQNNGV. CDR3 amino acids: CASSLDRGGRSAFF. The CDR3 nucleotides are TGTGCCAGCAGCTTAGATCGGGGGGGTCGATCGGCTTTCTTT.

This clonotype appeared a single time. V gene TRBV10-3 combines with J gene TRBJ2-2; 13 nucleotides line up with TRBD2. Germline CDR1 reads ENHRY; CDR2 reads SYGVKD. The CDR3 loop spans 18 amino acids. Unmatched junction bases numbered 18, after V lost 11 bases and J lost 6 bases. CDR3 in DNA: TGTGCCGCCGGTCGGACTAGCGGGAGTCAGTCATCGGCCGGGGAGCTGTTTTTT. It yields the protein CAAGRTSGSQSSAGELFF.

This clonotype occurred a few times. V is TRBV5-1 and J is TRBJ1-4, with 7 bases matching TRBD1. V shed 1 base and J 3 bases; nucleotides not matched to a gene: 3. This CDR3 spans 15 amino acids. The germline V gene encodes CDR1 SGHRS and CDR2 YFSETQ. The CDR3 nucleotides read TGCGCCAGCAGCTTGTTTGGGACAGCTAATGAAAAACTGTTTTTT. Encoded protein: CASSLFGTANEKLFF.

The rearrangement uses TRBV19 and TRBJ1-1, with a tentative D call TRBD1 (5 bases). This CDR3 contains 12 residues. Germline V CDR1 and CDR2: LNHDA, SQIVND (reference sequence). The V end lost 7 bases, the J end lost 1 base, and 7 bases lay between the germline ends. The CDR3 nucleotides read TGTGCCAGTAAGGACACGAACACTGAAGCTTTCTTT. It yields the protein CASKDTNTEAFF.

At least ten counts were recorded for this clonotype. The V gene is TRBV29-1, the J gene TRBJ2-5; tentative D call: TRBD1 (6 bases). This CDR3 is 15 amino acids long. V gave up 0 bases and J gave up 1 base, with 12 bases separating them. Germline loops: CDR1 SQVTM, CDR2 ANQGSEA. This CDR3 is CSVEDMVDSQETQYF. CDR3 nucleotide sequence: TGCAGCGTTGAAGATATGGTGGACAGCCAAGAGACCCAGTACTTC.

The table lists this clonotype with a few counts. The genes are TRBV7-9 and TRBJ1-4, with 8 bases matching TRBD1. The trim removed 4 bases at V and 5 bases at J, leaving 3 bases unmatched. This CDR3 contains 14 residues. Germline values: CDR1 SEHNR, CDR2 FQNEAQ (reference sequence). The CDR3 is CASSYGDRNEKLFF. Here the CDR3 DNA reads TGTGCCAGCAGCTACGGGGACAGGAATGAAAAACTGTTTTTT.

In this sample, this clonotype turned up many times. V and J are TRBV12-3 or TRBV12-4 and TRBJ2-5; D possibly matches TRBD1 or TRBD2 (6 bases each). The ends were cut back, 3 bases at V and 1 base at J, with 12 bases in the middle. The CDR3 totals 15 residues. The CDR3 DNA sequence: TGTGCCAGCAGTTTGGGGGGCAGTCCCCAAGAGACCCAGTACTTC. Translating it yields CASSLGGSPQETQYF.

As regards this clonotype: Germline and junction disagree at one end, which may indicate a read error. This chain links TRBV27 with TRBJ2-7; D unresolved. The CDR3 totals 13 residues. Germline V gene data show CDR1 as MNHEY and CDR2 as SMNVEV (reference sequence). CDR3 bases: TGTGCCGGCAGATCCCGGGTAACCTACGAGCAGTACTTC. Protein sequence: CAGRSRVTYEQYF.

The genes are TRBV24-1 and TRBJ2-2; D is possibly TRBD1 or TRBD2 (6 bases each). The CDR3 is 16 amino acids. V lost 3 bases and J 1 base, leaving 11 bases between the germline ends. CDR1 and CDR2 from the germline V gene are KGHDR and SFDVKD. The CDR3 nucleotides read TGTGCCACCAGTGATGCGGGACACGAGAACACCGGGGAGCTGTTTTTT. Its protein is CATSDAGHENTGELFF.

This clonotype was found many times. CDR3 protein: CASSLVYDSYEQYF. CDR3 bases: TGTGCCAGCAGCTTAGTCTACGACTCCTACGAGCAGTACTTC. The rearrangement uses TRBV11-2 and TRBJ2-7; D gene ambiguous. Germline V gene lookup returns CDR1 SGHAT and CDR2 FQNNGV. V shed 1 base and J shed 0 bases, with 7 bases lying between them. This CDR3 has 14 amino acids.

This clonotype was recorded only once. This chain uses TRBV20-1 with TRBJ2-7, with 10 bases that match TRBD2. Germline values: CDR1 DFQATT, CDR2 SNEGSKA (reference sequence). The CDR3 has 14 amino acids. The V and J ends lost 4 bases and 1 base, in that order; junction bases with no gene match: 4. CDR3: CSATSGRISYEQYF. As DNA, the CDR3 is TGCAGTGCTACTAGCGGGAGAATTTCCTACGAGCAGTACTTC.

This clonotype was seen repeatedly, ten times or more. The CDR3 reads CASSLGRVNQPQHF. CDR3 in DNA: TGTGCCAGCAGCTTGGGCAGGGTGAATCAGCCCCAGCATTTT. The V call is TRBV5-6, the J call TRBJ1-5, with D possibly TRBD1 on 5 matching bases. V dropped 0 bases and J dropped 4 bases, with 8 bases sitting between them. CDR1 and CDR2 (germline): SGHDT, YYEEEE. CDR3 length: 14 residues.

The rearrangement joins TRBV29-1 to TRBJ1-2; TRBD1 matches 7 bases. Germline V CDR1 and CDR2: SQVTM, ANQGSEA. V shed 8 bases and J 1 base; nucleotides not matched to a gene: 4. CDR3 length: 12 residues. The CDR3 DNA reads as TGCAGCTCCCGGGACAGTAACTATGGCTACACCTTC. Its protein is CSSRDSNYGYTF.

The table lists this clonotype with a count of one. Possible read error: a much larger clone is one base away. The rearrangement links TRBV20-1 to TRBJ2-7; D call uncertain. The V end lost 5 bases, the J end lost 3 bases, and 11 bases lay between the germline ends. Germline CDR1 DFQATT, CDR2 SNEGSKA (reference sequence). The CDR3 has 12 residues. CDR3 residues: CSACPTRYEQYF. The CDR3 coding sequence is TGCAGTGCTTGTCCGACTCGCTACGAGCAGTACTTC.

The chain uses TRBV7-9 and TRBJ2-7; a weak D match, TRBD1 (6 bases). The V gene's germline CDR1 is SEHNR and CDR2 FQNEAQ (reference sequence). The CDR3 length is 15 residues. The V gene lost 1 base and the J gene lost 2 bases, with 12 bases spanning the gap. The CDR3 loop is CASSLVGAATYEQYF. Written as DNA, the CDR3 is TGTGCCAGCAGCTTAGTGGGGGCGGCCACCTACGAGCAGTACTTC.

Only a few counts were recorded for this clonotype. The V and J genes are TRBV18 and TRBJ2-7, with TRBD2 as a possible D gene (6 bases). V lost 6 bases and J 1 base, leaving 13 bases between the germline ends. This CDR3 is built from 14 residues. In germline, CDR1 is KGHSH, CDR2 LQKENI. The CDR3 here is CASSPSSDSYEQYF. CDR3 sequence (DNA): TGTGCCAGCTCTCCCTCTAGCGATTCCTACGAGCAGTACTTC. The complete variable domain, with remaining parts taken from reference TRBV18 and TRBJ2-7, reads NAGVMQNPRHLVRRRGQEARLRCSPMKGHSHVYWYRQLPEEGLKFMVYLQKENIIDESGMPKERFSAEFPKEGPSILRIQQVVRGDSAAYFCASSPSSDSYEQYFGPGTRLTVT.

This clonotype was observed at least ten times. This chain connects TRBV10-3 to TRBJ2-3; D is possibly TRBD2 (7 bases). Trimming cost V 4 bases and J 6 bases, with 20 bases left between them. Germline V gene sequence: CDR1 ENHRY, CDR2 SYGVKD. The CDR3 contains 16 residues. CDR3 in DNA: TGTGCCATCAGTGGTTTTTCTAGCGGAGGGGGGGATACGCAGTATTTT. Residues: CAISGFSSGGGDTQYF.

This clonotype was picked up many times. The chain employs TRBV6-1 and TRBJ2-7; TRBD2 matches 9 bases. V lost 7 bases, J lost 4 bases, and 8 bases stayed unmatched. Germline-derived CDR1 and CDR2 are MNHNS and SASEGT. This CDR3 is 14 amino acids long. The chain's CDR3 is CASTGGTSLYEQYF. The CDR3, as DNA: TGTGCCAGCACGGGGGGGACTAGCCTATACGAGCAGTACTTC.

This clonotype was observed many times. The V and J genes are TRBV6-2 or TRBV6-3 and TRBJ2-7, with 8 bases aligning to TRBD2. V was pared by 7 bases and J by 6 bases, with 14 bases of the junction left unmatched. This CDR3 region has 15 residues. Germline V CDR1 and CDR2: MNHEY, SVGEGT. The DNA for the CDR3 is TGTGCCAGCACCGTAAACCCGGGACTAGTCGGCGAGCAGTACTTC. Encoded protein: CASTVNPGLVGEQYF.

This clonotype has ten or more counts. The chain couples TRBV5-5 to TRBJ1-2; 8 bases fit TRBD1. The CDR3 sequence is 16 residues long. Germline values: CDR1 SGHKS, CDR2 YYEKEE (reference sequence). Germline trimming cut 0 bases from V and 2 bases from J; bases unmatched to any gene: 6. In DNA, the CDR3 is TGTGCCAGCAGCTTGGCCGGACAGGGAGTCAACTATGGCTACACCTTC. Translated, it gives CASSLAGQGVNYGYTF.

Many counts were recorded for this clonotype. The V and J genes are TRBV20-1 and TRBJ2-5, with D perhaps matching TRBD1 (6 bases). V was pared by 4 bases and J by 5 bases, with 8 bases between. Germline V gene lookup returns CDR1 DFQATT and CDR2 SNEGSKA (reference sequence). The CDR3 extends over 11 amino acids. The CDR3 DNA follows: TGCAGTGCTACCCAGGGGGAGACCCAGTACTTC. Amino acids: CSATQGETQYF.

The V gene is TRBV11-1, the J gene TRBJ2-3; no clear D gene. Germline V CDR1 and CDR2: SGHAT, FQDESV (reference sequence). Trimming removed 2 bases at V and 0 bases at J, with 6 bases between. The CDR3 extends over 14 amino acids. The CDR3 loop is CASSLSASTDTQYF. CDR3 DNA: TGTGCCAGCAGCTTATCGGCTAGCACAGATACGCAGTATTTT.

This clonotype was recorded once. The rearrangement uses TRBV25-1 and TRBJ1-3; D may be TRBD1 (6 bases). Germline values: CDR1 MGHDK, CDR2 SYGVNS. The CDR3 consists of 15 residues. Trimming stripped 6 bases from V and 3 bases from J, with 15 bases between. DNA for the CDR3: TGTGCCAGCAGCTACACAGGGACCAGTGGAAACACCATATATTTT. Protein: CASSYTGTSGNTIYF. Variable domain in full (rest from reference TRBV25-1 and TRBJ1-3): EADIYQTPRYLVIGTGKKITLECSQTMGHDKMYWYQQDPGMELHLIHYSYGVNSTEKGDLSSESTVSRIRTEHFPLTLESARPSHTSQYLCASSYTGTSGNTIYFGEGSWLTVV.

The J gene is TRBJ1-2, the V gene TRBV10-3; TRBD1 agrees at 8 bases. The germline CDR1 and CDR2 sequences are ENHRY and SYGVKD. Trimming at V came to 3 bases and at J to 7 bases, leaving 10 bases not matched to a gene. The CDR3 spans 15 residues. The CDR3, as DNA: TGTGCCATCAGTGAAAGACAGGGGCGTTGGGGTGGCTACACCTTC. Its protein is CAISERQGRWGGYTF.

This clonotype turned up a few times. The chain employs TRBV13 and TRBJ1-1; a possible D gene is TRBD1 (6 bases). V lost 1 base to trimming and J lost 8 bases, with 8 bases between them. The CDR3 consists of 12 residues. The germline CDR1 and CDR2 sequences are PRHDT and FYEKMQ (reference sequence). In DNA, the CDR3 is TGTGCCAGCAGCTTAGACAGGGCCGAAGCTTTCTTT. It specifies CASSLDRAEAFF. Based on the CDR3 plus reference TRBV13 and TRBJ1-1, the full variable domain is AAGVIQSPRHLIKEKRETATLKCYPIPRHDTVYWYQQGPGQDPQFLISFYEKMQSDKGSIPDRFSAQQFSDYHSELNMSSLELGDSALYFCASSLDRAEAFFGQGTRLTVV.

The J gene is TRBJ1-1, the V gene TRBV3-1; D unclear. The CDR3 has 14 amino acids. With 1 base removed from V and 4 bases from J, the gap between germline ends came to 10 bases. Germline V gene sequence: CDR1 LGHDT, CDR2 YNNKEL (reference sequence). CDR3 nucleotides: TGTGCCAGCAGCCAAGGACACGCTGGCACTGAAGCTTTCTTT. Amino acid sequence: CASSQGHAGTEAFF.

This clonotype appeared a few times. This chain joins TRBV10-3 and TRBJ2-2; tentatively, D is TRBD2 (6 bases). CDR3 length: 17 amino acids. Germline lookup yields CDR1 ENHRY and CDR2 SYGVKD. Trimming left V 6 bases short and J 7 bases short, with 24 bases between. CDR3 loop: CAISPMRGIVDDGELFF. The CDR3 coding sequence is TGTGCCATCAGCCCCATGCGGGGAATTGTGGATGACGGGGAGCTGTTTTTT.

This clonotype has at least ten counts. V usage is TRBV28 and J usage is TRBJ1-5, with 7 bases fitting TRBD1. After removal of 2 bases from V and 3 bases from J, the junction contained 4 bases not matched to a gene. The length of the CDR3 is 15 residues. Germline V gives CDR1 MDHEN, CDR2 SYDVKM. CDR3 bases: TGTGCCAGCAGTTTACGGACAGGAGCCAATCAGCCCCAGCATTTT. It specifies CASSLRTGANQPQHF. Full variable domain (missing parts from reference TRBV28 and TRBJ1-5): DVKVTQSSRYLVKRTGEKVFLECVQDMDHENMFWYRQDPGLGLRLIYFSYDVKMKEKGDIPEGYSVSREKKERFSLILESASTNQTSMYLCASSLRTGANQPQHFGDGTRLSIL.

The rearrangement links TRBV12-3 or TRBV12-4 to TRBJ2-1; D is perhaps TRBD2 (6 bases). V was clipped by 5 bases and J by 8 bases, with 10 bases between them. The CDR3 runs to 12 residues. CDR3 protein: CASSPAGHEQFF. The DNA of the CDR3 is TGTGCCAGCAGTCCCGCGGGACATGAGCAGTTCTTC.